The clone carrying this T cell receptor beta chain appeared once. This sample was taken from a study of shared clonotypes between healthy human individuals. About the research overall: The people who gave samples were two women and three men aged 18 to 49.

Donors comprised only Caucasian adults living in Nashville, Tennessee. Per the original data handling: From ImmunoSEQ came sequences covering only the junction and carrying no quality scores, so filtering differed. TCRdb keeps only in-frame clones here, not all; method: immunoSEQ multiplex PCR. D and trimming come from the DNA, and the V and J calls and clone size come from that table. The data show a few million clones, with approximately 92% seen just once and around 0.14% held by the top ten. In germline, CDR1 is LNHDA, CDR2 SQIVND (reference sequence). CDR3 length: 16 amino acids. The V segment lost 2 bases and the J segment 7 bases; nucleotides outside the gene matches: 8.

The chain employs TRBV19 and TRBJ1-6; 7 nucleotides agree with TRBD1. The TCR comes from a young man in good health. The specimen sequenced was naive CD4+ T cells sorted from blood. Subset: CD45RA+ positively selected. The CDR3 DNA sequence: TGTGCCAGTAGTATACAGGGGGAAGGTACGAATTCACCCCTCCACTTT. Amino acid sequence: CASSIQGEGTNSPLHF.